Each of the 26 T cell receptor beta chains below was sequenced from the same sample in a study of prognosis after radiotherapy for stage I lung cancer. Researchers used two-round multiplex PCR to amplify TCR beta CDR3 starting from genomic DNA. First-round PCR amplification was performed with primers specific to each TRBV and TRBJ gene. In TCRdb, the multiplex PCR reads were re-called with MiXCR into one record per CDR3 protein. The data contain approximately 25,000 distinct CDR3 sequences, about 40% of them seen just once; the ten biggest clones take up 20% to 25%. The source was PBMCs, collected before or after stereotactic body radiation therapy (not recorded which). Source of these receptors: a donor over 45 with non-small cell lung cancer.

This clonotype was counted a single time. V usage is TRBV6-6 and J usage is TRBJ2-7; D call uncertain. From germline, CDR1 is MNHNY and CDR2 SVGAGI (reference sequence). The length of the CDR3 is 14 residues. Trimming shortened V by 0 bases and J by 1 base, and 7 bases separated the two germline ends. The CDR3 DNA reads TGTGCCAGCAGTTACTCAGCTAGGTCCTACGAGCAGTACTTC. Its translation: CASSYSARSYEQYF.

With regard to this clonotype: This is likely a read error, given that the CDR3 carries no conserved phenylalanine or tryptophan at its end. The genes are TRBV12-3 or TRBV12-4 and TRBJ1-1; D remains ambiguous. CDR3 size: 12 residues. The V end was cut by 7 bases, the J end by 4 bases, with 10 bases between. CDR3 in DNA: TGTGCCAGCACCGGTGTGAGCACTGAAGCTTTCTTG. Encoded protein: CASTGVSTEAFL.

This clonotype was observed many times. The chain employs TRBV20-1 and TRBJ1-5, with D perhaps matching TRBD1 (5 bases). The CDR3 is 14 amino acids. Germline CDR1 reads DFQATT; CDR2 reads SNEGSKA (reference sequence). With 5 bases removed from V and 2 bases from J, the gap between germline ends came to 13 bases. CDR3 region: CSAPPSGGNQPQHF. The CDR3 region has the DNA TGCAGTGCTCCTCCTTCGGGGGGCAATCAGCCCCAGCATTTT.

This clonotype was counted many times. The V call is TRBV24-1, the J call TRBJ2-1; no definite D call. The CDR3 loop spans 16 amino acids. The germline V and J ends were trimmed by 0 bases and 9 bases, with 17 bases remaining between them. CDR1 is KGHDR, CDR2 SFDVKD, per germline. CDR3 sequence: CATSDLNASPPGEQFF. CDR3 DNA: TGTGCCACCAGTGATTTGAACGCTTCCCCACCGGGTGAGCAGTTCTTC.

This clonotype came up many times. This chain links TRBV18 with TRBJ2-1; D is unclear. Trimming pared 3 bases from V and 9 bases from J, leaving 18 bases between. The CDR3 consists of 15 residues. The V gene's germline CDR1 is KGHSH and CDR2 LQKENI. CDR3 in DNA: TGTGCCAGCTCACCTAATACGGGTCCCCGCCGTGAGCAGTTCTTC. It yields the protein CASSPNTGPRREQFF.

This clonotype came up many times. V usage is TRBV6-5 and J usage is TRBJ2-2, with D perhaps matching TRBD2 (5 bases). V was cut by 3 bases and J by 4 bases, with 15 bases left in between. The CDR3 covers 16 residues. Germline loops: CDR1 MNHEY, CDR2 SVGAGI. CDR3 DNA sequence: TGTGCCAGCAGTTATGAGGGAACATCCAGCACCGGGGAGCTGTTTTTT. Amino acids: CASSYEGTSSTGELFF.

This clonotype is deemed medium-sized. This sequence joins TRBV6-4 and TRBJ1-2, with 7 bases fitting TRBD1. Germline V gene data show CDR1 as MRHNA and CDR2 as SNTAGT. The CDR3 extends over 15 amino acids. J was trimmed by 2 bases and V by 5 bases; bases with no gene match: 8. The CDR3 protein is CASSYTRGLNYGYTF. CDR3 nucleotides: TGTGCCAGCAGTTACACTAGGGGGCTGAACTATGGCTACACCTTC.

In the case of this clonotype: A read error is possible here, since a much larger clone lies one base away. The V call is TRBV10-3, the J call TRBJ1-1, with D unresolved. Germline V gene sequence: CDR1 ENHRY, CDR2 SYGVKD. The CDR3 is 15 amino acids. V was pared by 6 bases and J by 1 base, with 15 bases between. The DNA of the CDR3 is TGTGCCATCAGGTCGGGAGACATGCCGAACACTGAAGCTTTCTTT. Protein: CAIRSGDMPNTEAFF.

Note on this clonotype: The junction departs from germline at one end; a sequencing error may be responsible. V usage is TRBV11-3 and J usage is TRBJ2-1; D might be TRBD2 (6 bases). This CDR3 spans 15 amino acids. Germline CDR1 SGHNT, CDR2 YENEEA. CDR3 residues: CASSRGMGDYNEQSF. The CDR3, as DNA: TGTGCCAGCAGCCGCGGGATGGGCGATTACAATGAGCAGTCCTTC.

At least ten counts were recorded for this clonotype. V usage is TRBV4-1 and J usage is TRBJ2-7; 7 nucleotides agree with TRBD2. CDR3 length equals 16 residues. The V gene end was trimmed by 4 bases and the J gene end by 3 bases; junction bases not matched to a gene: 12. Germline V gives CDR1 MGHRA, CDR2 YSYEKL. CDR3 coding DNA: TGCGCCAGCAGCCCCAGGTATGGCGGGAGAGTCTACGAGCAGTACTTC. As protein: CASSPRYGGRVYEQYF.

The genes are TRBV30 and TRBJ2-6; possibly TRBD1 for D (5 bases). Germline V lookup: CDR1 GTSNPN, CDR2 SVGIG (reference sequence). The V end was cut by 4 bases, the J end by 2 bases, with 9 bases between. The CDR3 sequence is 14 residues long. The CDR3 region has the DNA TGTGCCTGGACAGGGCTAACTGGGGCCAACGTCCTGACTTTC. This translates into CAWTGLTGANVLTF.

V gene TRBV28 combines with J gene TRBJ2-3, with D possibly matching TRBD1 (5 bases). Trimming pared 5 bases from V and 1 base from J, leaving 13 bases between. This CDR3 region has 15 residues. Germline loops: CDR1 MDHEN, CDR2 SYDVKM. CDR3 sequence reads: CASSPRVYGTDTQYF. CDR3 sequence (DNA): TGTGCCAGCAGTCCCAGGGTCTACGGCACAGATACGCAGTATTTT.

This clonotype was detected only a few times. The chain carries TRBV20-1 and TRBJ2-1; D gene uncertain. Germline loops: CDR1 DFQATT, CDR2 SNEGSKA (reference sequence). Trimming stripped 0 bases from V and 7 bases from J, with 16 bases between. The CDR3 is made up of 15 amino acids. The CDR3 nucleotides are TGCAGTGCTAGAGATCGATTAGCTAGTTTGAATGAGCAGTTCTTC. It is translated as CSARDRLASLNEQFF.

This clonotype appeared many times. The chain links TRBV2 to TRBJ2-5, with 7 bases that match TRBD2. Germline CDR1 is SNHLY and CDR2 is FYNNEI. J lost 5 bases, V lost 6 bases, and 9 bases had no gene match. CDR3 size: 14 residues. The CDR3 nucleotides are TGTGCCAGCAGGTTTCGTGGGGGGGGGGAGACCCAGTACTTC. It translates to CASRFRGGGETQYF.

Turning to this clonotype: Relative to the germline gene, one junction end is altered; a read error may explain this. The genes are TRBV28 and TRBJ1-3; tentatively, D is TRBD1 (6 bases). The CDR3 covers 14 residues. Per germline, CDR1 MDHEN and CDR2 SYDVKM. CDR3 coding DNA: TGTCCCAGCGGACAGACTCTCCTTTCGGACACCATATATTTT. It codes for CPSGQTLLSDTIYF.

In its sample, this clonotype was seen many times. The chain joins TRBV7-2 to TRBJ2-1, with D tentatively TRBD1 or TRBD2 (5 bases each). Germline lookup yields CDR1 SGHTA and CDR2 FQGNSA. The CDR3 covers 15 residues. V was trimmed by 5 bases and J by 7 bases, leaving 18 bases between them. The CDR3 region is CASSEVGRLDNEQFF. The DNA for the CDR3 is TGTGCCAGCAGCGAAGTGGGACGGCTAGATAATGAGCAGTTCTTC.

In its sample, this clonotype is medium-sized. The chain employs TRBV2 and TRBJ2-7, with D tentatively TRBD2 (6 bases). With 0 bases removed from V and 0 bases from J, the gap between germline ends came to 12 bases. CDR3 size: 16 residues. CDR1 and CDR2 (germline): SNHLY, FYNNEI. The CDR3 DNA reads as TGTGCCAGCAGTGAAGCTCTCGGCGGGAACTCCTACGAGCAGTACTTC. It yields the protein CASSEALGGNSYEQYF.

This clonotype was found many times. V gene TRBV7-8 combines with J gene TRBJ1-5; D remains ambiguous. The germline gives CDR1 SGHVS, CDR2 FQNEAQ. V lost 3 bases to trimming and J lost 3 bases, with 18 bases between them. The CDR3 loop spans 17 amino acids. Here the CDR3 reads CASSFGRRFYFNQPQHF. As DNA, the CDR3 is TGTGCCAGCAGCTTTGGACGGAGGTTTTATTTCAATCAGCCCCAGCATTTT.

At least ten counts were recorded for this clonotype. CDR3: CSVARGANTGELFF. DNA of the CDR3: TGCAGCGTTGCGAGGGGCGCGAACACCGGGGAGCTGTTTTTT. J is TRBJ2-2 and V is TRBV29-1; D is perhaps TRBD1 or TRBD2 (5 bases each). Germline V gene sequence: CDR1 SQVTM, CDR2 ANQGSEA. The CDR3 consists of 14 residues. V lost 4 bases, J lost 0 bases, and 9 bases lay in between.

This clonotype has at least ten counts. The V and J genes are TRBV11-2 and TRBJ1-3; 7 nucleotides line up with TRBD1. CDR3 length: 17 amino acids. Trimming removed 2 bases from V and 0 bases from J; junction bases left unmatched: 7. Looked up from germline, CDR1 is SGHAT and CDR2 is FQNNGV. CDR3 sequence (DNA): TGTGCCAGCAGCTTAAGGGGCAGGGGGATCTCTGGAAACACCATATATTTT. Translation: CASSLRGRGISGNTIYF.

In its sample, this clonotype ranks as medium-sized. J is TRBJ1-2 and V is TRBV12-3 or TRBV12-4; no reliable D call. Trimming took 1 base from V and 8 from J, leaving 8 bases between them. There are 12 residues in the CDR3. The CDR3: CASSLGPVGYTF. CDR3 nucleotide sequence: TGTGCCAGCAGTTTAGGGCCAGTAGGCTACACCTTC.

The genes are TRBV5-1 and TRBJ1-4; no firm D call. CDR1 is SGHRS and CDR2 is YFSETQ in the germline V gene. The V and J ends lost 1 base and 3 bases respectively, with 4 bases between them. The CDR3 loop spans 13 amino acids. CDR3 DNA: TGCGCCAGCAGCTTGATCCCTAATGAAAAACTGTTTTTT. Residues: CASSLIPNEKLFF. The whole variable domain, filled in from reference TRBV5-1 and TRBJ1-4, reads KAGVTQTPRYLIKTRGQQVTLSCSPISGHRSVSWYQQTPGQGLQFLFEYFSETQRNKGNFPGRFSGRQFSNSRSEMNVSTLELGDSALYLCASSLIPNEKLFFGSGTQLSVL.

As to this clonotype: This sequence is one base from a far larger clone and is likely a read error. J is TRBJ2-1 and V is TRBV6-7; 8 nucleotides align to TRBD2. TRBV6-7 is flagged as an ORF with uncertain function. The CDR3 is 14 amino acids. Losses at the gene ends were 6 bases for V and 1 base for J; bases not matched to a gene: 2. The CDR3 loop reads CASSREGSYNEQFF. In nucleotides, the CDR3 is TGTGCCAGCAGCCGGGAGGGGTCCTACAATGAGCAGTTCTTC.

Notes on this clonotype: Just one base apart from a much larger clone, this may be a read error. The rearrangement uses TRBV7-9 and TRBJ2-3, with D possibly matching TRBD2 (6 bases). CDR1 and CDR2 from the germline V gene are SEHNR and FQNEAQ (reference sequence). The germline V and J ends were trimmed by 8 bases and 5 bases, with 17 bases remaining between them. The CDR3 runs 14 residues. CDR3 bases: TGTGCCAGCTCCCTAGGAGGGCGACTAGATACGCAGTATTTT. Amino acids: CASSLGGRLDTQYF.

Details on this clonotype: At one end, the junction sequence differs from germline, possibly due to a read error. The V gene is TRBV7-9, the J gene TRBJ2-5, with D unresolved. The germline V gene has CDR1 SEHNR and CDR2 FQNEAQ (reference sequence). The CDR3 contains 13 residues. Here the CDR3 reads CDSSLGQKETQYF. The CDR3 DNA is TGTGACAGCAGCCTTGGGCAAAAAGAGACCCAGTACTTC.

As concerns this clonotype: This may be a read error: a much more frequent sequence differs by one nucleotide. This chain links TRBV10-3 with TRBJ2-5; D not certain. V was trimmed by 6 bases and J by 5 bases, leaving 13 bases between them. Looked up from germline, CDR1 is ENHRY and CDR2 is SYGVKD. The CDR3 runs to 13 residues. The CDR3 reads CAISPTGVETQYF. CDR3 bases: TGTGCCATCAGCCCGACTGGGGTGGAGACCCAGTACTTC.